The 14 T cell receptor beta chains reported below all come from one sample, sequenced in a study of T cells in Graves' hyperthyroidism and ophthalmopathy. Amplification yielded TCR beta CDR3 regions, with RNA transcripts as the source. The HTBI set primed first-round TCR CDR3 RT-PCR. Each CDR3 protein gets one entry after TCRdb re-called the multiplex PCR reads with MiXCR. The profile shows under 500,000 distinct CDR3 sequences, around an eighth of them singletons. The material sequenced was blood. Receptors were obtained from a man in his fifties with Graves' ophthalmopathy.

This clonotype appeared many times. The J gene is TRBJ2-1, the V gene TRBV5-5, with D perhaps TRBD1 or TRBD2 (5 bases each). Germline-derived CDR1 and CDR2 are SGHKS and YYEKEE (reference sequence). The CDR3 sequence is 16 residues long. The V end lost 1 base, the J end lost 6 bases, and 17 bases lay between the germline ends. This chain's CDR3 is CASSLIGAGSFNEQFF. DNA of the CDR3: TGTGCCAGCAGCTTGATCGGGGCAGGGTCGTTCAATGAGCAGTTCTTC. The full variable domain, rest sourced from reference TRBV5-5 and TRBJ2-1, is DAGVTQSPTHLIKTRGQQVTLRCSPISGHKSVSWYQQVLGQGPQFIFQYYEKEERGRGNFPDRFSARQFPNYSSELNVNALLLGDSALYLCASSLIGAGSFNEQFFGPGTRLTVL.

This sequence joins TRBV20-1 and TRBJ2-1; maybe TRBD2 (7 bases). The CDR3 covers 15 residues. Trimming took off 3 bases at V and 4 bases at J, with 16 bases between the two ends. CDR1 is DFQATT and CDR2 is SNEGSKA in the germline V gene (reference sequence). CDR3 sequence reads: CSARRGGGHYNEQFF. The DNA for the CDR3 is TGCAGTGCTAGGAGGGGGGGAGGACATTACAATGAGCAGTTCTTC.

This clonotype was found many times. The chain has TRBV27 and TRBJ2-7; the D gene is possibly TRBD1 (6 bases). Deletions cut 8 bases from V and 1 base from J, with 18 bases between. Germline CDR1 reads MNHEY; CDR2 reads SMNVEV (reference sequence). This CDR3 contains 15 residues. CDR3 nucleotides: TGTGCCAGCTCCGAGGTTGGGACAAGTTCCTACGAGCAGTACTTC. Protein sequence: CASSEVGTSSYEQYF.

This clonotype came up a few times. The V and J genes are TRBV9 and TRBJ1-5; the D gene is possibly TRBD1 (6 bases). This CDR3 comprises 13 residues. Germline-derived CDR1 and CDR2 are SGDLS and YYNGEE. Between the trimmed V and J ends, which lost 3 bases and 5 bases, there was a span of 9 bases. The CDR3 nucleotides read TGTGCCAGCAGCGGGGGGGGCGATCAGCCCCAGCATTTT. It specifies CASSGGGDQPQHF.

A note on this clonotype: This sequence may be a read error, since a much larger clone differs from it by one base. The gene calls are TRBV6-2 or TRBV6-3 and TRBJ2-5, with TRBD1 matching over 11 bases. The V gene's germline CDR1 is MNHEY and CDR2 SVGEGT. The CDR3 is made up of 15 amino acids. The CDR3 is CASSYSGTGGGTQYF. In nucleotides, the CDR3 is TGTGCCAGCAGCTACTCCGGGACAGGGGGGGGGACCCAGTACTTC.

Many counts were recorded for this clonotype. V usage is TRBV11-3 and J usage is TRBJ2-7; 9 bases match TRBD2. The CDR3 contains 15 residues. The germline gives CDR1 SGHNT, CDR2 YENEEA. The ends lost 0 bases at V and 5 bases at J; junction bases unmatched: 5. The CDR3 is CASSLEIAGANEQYF. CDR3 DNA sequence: TGTGCCAGCAGCTTAGAAATAGCGGGAGCGAACGAGCAGTACTTC.

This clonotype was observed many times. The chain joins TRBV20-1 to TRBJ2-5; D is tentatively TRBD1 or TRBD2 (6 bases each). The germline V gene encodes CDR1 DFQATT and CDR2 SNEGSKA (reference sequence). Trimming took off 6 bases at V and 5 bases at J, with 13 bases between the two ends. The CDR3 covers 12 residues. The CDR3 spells CSATRGLETQYF. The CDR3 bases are TGCAGTGCGACTCGGGGGCTTGAGACCCAGTACTTC.

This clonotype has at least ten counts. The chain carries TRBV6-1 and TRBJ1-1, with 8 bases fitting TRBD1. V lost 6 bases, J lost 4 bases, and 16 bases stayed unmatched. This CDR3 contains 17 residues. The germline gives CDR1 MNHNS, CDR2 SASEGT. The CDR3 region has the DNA TGTGCCAGCAGGGCGGACAGGGAGGGTCGCCGGGGCACTGAAGCTTTCTTT. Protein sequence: CASRADREGRRGTEAFF.

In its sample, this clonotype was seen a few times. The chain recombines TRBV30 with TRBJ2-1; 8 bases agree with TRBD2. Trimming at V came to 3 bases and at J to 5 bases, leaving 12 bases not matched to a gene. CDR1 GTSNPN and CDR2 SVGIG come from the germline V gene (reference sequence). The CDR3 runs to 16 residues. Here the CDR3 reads CAWSRPQRERNNEQFF. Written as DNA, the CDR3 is TGTGCCTGGAGCCGCCCCCAGCGGGAGAGAAACAATGAGCAGTTCTTC.

CDR3 DNA: TGTGCCACCAGTGATTTGTTCTCCGGGGACACCGGGGAGCTGTTTTTT. Residues: CATSDLFSGDTGELFF. This chain joins TRBV24-1 and TRBJ2-2; maybe TRBD2 (5 bases). This CDR3 contains 16 residues. The V and J ends lost 0 bases and 3 bases respectively, with 10 bases between them. From germline, CDR1 is KGHDR and CDR2 SFDVKD.

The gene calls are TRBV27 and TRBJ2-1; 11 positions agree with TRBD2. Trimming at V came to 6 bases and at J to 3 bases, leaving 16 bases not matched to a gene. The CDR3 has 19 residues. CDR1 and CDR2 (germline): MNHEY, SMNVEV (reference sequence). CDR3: CASRADGGSSGRFYNEQFF. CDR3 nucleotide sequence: TGTGCCAGCAGGGCCGATGGGGGATCTAGCGGGAGGTTCTACAATGAGCAGTTCTTC.

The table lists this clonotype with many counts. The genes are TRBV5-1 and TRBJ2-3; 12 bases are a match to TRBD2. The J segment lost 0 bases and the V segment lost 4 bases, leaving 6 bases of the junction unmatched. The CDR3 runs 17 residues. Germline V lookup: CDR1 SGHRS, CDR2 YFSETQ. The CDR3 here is CASSPTSGRPSTDTQYF. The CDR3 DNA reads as TGCGCCAGCAGCCCGACTAGCGGGAGACCTAGCACAGATACGCAGTATTTT.

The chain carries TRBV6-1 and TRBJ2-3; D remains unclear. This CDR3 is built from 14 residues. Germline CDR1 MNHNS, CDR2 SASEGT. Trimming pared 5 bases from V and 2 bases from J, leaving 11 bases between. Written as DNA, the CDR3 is TGTGCCAGCAGTCGAGAGCCGGACACAGATACGCAGTATTTT. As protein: CASSREPDTDTQYF.

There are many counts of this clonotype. The CDR3 loop is CASSEYRDREQYF. The CDR3 DNA reads as TGCGCCAGCAGTGAGTACCGGGATAGGGAGCAGTACTTC. The J gene is TRBJ2-7, the V gene TRBV10-1, with D perhaps TRBD2 (5 bases). Deletions cut 1 base from V and 7 bases from J, with 11 bases between. CDR3 length equals 13 residues. Germline V CDR1 and CDR2: WNHNN, SYGVQD (reference sequence).